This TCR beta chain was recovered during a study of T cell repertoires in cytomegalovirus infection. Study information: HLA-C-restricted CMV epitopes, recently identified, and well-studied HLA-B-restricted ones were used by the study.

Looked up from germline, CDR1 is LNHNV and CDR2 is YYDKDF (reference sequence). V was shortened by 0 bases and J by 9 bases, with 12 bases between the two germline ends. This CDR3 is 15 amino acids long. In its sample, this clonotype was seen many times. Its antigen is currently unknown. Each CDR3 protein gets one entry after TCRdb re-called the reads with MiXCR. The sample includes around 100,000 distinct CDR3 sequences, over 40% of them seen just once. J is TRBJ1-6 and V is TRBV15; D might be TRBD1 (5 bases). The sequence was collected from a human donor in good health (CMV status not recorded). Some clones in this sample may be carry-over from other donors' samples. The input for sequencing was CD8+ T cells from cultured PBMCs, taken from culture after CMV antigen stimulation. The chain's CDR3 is CATSRDWDLGSPLHF. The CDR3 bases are TGTGCCACCAGCAGAGATTGGGACTTGGGTTCACCCCTCCACTTT.